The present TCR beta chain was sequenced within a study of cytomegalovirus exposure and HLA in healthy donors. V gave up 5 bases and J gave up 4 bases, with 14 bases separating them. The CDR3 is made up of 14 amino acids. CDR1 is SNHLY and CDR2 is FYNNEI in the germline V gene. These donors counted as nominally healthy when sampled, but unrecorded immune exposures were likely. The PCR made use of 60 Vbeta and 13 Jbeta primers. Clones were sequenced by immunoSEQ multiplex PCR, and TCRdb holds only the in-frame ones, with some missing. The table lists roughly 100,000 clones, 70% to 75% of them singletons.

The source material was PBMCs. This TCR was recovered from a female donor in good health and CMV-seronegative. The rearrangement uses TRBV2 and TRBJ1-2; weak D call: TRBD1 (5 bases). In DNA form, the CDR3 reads TGTGCCAGCAGTACCGGGTTACAGGTCTATGGCTACACCTTC. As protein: CASSTGLQVYGYTF.